This TCR beta chain was found in a study of CD8 T cells in ankylosing spondylitis. Whole-study findings and limits: A TCR beta motif made of eight highly homologous variants seemed typical of ankylosing spondylitis blood. The clones that were linked to disease were reported to be significantly enriched in matched synovial fluid samples from ankylosing spondylitis patients.

The V gene end was trimmed by 4 bases and the J gene end by 1 base; junction bases not matched to a gene: 1. The CDR3 is 16 residues long. Germline V lookup: CDR1 SGHRS, CDR2 YFSETQ. By quantitative 5'-RACE with molecular barcodes, the TCR beta libraries were made. Each CDR3 protein is one row after TCRdb ran MiXCR on the 5' RACE reads. The sample carries more than 300,000 distinct CDR3 sequences, more than 9% recorded once. This clonotype was seen a few times. Its antigen remains unidentified. The origin of this receptor is a female donor with ankylosing spondylitis or in good health (not recorded which). The sample comprised blood, either unsorted or a sorted T cell fraction (not recorded which). This rearrangement joins TRBV5-1 to TRBJ2-3; 15 bases are a match to TRBD2. CDR3 in amino acids: CASSRTSGGGTDTQYF. CDR3 DNA sequence: TGCGCCAGCAGCCGGACTAGCGGGGGGGGCACAGATACGCAGTATTTT.